This T cell receptor beta chain appears in the sequencing data of a study of T-cell memory formation after mild COVID-19. 5'RACE with constant-segment primers yielded barcoded, UMI-tagged TCR alpha and TCR beta cDNA libraries. MiXCR, applied by TCRdb to the 5' RACE reads, yields one record per CDR3 protein. The table has about 120,000 distinct CDR3 sequences, 20% to 25% seen once. This clonotype was recorded a few times. Its specificity is unknown. General observations from the study: CD4/CD8 balance held among clones contracting day 15 to 85, and later expanders leaned CD4+.

The V and J ends lost 3 bases and 0 bases respectively, with 14 bases between them. CDR1 MGHRA and CDR2 YSYEKL come from the germline V gene. The CDR3 is 16 residues long. V is TRBV4-1 and J is TRBJ1-1; D gene ambiguous. The sequence came from a man younger than 30 who had mild COVID-19 (a few samples of this study predate the infection). Cell type and time point are not known. The sequencing input was PBMCs or a T cell subset sorted from them (not recorded which). The CDR3 region is CASSHSSGHMNTEAFF. CDR3 sequence (DNA): TGCGCCAGCAGCCACTCAAGTGGGCACATGAACACTGAAGCTTTCTTT.